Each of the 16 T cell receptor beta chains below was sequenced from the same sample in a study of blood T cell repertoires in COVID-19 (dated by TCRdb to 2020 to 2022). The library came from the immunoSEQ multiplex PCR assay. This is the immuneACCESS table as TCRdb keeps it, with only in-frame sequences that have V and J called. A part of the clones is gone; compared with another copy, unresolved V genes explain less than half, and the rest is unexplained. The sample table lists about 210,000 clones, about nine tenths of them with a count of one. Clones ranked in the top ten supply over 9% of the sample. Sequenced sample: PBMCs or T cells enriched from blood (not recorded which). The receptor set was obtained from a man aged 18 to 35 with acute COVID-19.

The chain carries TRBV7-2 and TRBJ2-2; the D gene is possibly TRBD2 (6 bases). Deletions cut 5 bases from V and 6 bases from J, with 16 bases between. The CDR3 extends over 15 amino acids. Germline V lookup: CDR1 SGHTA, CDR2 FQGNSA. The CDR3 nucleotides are TGTGCCAGCAGCGATACCGGGAGATCGGCCGGGGAGCTGTTTTTT. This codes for CASSDTGRSAGELFF.

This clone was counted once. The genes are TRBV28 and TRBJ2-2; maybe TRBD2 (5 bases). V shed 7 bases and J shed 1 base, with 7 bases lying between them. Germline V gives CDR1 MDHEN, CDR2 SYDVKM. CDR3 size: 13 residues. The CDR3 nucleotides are TGTGCCAGCAAAGAGGGGAACACCGGGGAGCTGTTTTTT. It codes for CASKEGNTGELFF.

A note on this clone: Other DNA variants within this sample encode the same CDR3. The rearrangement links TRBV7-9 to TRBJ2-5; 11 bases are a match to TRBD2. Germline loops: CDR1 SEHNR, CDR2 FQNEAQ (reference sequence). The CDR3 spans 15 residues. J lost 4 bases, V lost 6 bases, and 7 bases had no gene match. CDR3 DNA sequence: TGTGCCAGCAGTTCATTAGCGGGAGGGGGAGAGACCCAGTACTTC. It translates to CASSSLAGGGETQYF.

CDR3 nucleotides: TGTGCCAGCTCACCCGCAAGGGGAAGATACACTGAAGCTTTCTTT. It translates to CASSPARGRYTEAFF. The chain is built from TRBV18 and TRBJ1-1; perhaps TRBD1 as D (5 bases). Looked up from germline, CDR1 is KGHSH and CDR2 is LQKENI. Trimming cost V 3 bases and J 3 bases, with 14 bases left between them. The CDR3 has 15 amino acids.

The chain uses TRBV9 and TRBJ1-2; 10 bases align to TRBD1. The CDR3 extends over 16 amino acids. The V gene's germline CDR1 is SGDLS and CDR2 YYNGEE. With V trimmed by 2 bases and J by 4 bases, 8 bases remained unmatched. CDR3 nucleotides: TGTGCCAGCAGCGTCCGGGACAGGGGTTTCGGCTATGGCTACACCTTC. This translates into CASSVRDRGFGYGYTF.

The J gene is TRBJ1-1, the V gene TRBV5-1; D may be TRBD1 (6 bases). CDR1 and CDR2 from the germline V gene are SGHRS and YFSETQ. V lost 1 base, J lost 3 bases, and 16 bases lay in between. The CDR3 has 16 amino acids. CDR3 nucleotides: TGCGCCAGCAGCTTGAGCCTCAGGGGTACGGACACTGAAGCTTTCTTT. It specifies CASSLSLRGTDTEAFF.

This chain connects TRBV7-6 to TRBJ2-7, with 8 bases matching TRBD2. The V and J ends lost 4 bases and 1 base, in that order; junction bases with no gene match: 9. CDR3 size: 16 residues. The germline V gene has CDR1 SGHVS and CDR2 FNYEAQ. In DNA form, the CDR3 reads TGTGCCAGCAGCTACGGGGGGGACACTATTTCCTACGAGCAGTACTTC. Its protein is CASSYGGDTISYEQYF.

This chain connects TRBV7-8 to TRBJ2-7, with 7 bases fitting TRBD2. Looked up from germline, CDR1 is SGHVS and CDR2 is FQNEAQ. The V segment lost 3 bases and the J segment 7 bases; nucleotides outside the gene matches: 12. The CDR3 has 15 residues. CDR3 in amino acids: CASSFLLGTTREQYF. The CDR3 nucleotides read TGTGCCAGCAGCTTCCTCCTGGGGACTACTAGAGAGCAGTACTTC.

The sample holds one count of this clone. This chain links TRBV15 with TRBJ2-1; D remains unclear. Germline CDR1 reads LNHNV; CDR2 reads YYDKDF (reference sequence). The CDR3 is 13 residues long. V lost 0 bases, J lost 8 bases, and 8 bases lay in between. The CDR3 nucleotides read TGTGCCACCAGCAGAGATAAGCATCATGAGCAGTTCTTC. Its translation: CATSRDKHHEQFF.

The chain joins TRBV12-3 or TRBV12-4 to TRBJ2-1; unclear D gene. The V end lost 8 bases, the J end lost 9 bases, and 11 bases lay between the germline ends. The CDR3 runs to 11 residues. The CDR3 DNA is TGTGCCAGCTGTACTTCGGGTGAGCAGTTCTTC. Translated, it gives CASCTSGEQFF.

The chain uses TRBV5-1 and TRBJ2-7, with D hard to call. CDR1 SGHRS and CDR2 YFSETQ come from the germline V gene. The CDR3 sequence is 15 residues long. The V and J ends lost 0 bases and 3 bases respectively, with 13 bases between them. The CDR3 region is CASSLEPSNLYEQYF. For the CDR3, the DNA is TGCGCCAGCAGCTTGGAGCCATCGAATCTCTACGAGCAGTACTTC.

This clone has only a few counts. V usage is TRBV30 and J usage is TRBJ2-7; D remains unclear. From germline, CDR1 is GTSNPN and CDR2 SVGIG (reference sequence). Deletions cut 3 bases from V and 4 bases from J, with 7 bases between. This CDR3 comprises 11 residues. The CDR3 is CAWSLRYEQYF. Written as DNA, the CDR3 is TGTGCCTGGAGCCTACGGTACGAGCAGTACTTC.

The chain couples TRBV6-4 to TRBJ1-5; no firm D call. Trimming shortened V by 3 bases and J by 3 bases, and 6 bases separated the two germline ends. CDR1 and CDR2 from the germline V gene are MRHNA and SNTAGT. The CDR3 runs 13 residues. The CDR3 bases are TGTGCCAGCAGTGAGAGGTTCAATCAGCCCCAGCATTTT. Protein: CASSERFNQPQHF.

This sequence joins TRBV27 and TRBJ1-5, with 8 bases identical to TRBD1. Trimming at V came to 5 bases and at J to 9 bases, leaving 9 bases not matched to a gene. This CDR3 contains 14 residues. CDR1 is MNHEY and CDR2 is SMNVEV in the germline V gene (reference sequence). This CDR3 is CASSTGGGGRPQHF. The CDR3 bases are TGTGCCAGCAGTACAGGGGGAGGGGGGCGGCCCCAGCATTTT.

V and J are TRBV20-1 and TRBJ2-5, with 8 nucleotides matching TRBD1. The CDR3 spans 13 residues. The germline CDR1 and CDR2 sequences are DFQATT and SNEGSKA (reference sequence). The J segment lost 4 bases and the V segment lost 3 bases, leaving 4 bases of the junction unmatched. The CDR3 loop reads CSASPGQGETQYF. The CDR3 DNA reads TGCAGTGCTAGTCCCGGACAGGGAGAGACCCAGTACTTC.

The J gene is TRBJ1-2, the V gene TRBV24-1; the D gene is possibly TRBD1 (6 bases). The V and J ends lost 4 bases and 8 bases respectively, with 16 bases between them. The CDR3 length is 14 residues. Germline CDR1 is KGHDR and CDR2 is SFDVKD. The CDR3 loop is CATSDQRQDGGYTF. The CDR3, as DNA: TGTGCCACCAGTGACCAAAGACAGGACGGAGGCTACACCTTC.